The 19 T cell receptor beta chains listed next were all sequenced from one sample in a study of vaccination and CD4 T cells after COVID-19. Researchers used the Oncomine TCR Beta short-read assay to sequence DNA from cultured CD4+ T cells. Each CDR3 protein is one row after TCRdb ran MiXCR on the PCR reads. The table includes some 15,000 distinct CDR3 sequences, nearly 75% detected once. Treatment noted: roughly 11-day PBMC culture with coronavirus spike peptide pools or control peptides (ViraFEST assay). What these receptors recognize is not known. The sequencing sample was made of CD4+ T cells from blood, cultured in vitro. Receptor source: a human donor who had recovered from COVID-19.

This chain uses TRBV6-1 with TRBJ1-4, with D tentatively TRBD1 (5 bases). Germline CDR1 MNHNS, CDR2 SASEGT. Trimming removed 5 bases from V and 11 bases from J, with 12 bases in between. The CDR3 has 12 residues. The CDR3: CASSKGTGKLFF. The CDR3 DNA reads TGTGCCAGCAGTAAAGGGACGGGGAAACTGTTTTTT.

The chain recombines TRBV7-7 with TRBJ2-2; tentative D call: TRBD1 (6 bases). Germline values: CDR1 SSHAT, CDR2 FNYEAQ (reference sequence). Trimming shortened V by 5 bases and J by 5 bases, and 9 bases separated the two germline ends. There are 13 residues in the CDR3. CDR3 DNA: TGTGCCAGCAGCGCCACAGGGACCGGGGAGCTGTTTTTT. Translation: CASSATGTGELFF.

This clonotype occurred once. The chain links TRBV28 to TRBJ1-5; D unresolved. V shed 6 bases and J shed 4 bases, with 16 bases lying between them. Germline CDR1 is MDHEN and CDR2 is SYDVKM. The CDR3 loop spans 15 amino acids. This chain's CDR3 is CASSPRLRINQPQHF. Written as DNA, the CDR3 is TGTGCCAGCAGCCCCCGGCTCAGGATTAATCAGCCCCAGCATTTT.

This clonotype was recorded a few times. The CDR3 DNA follows: TGCAGTGCTAGAGATTGGGGAGCGGGAGGAGGGGAGACCCAGTACTTC. Translated: CSARDWGAGGGETQYF. V gene TRBV20-1 combines with J gene TRBJ2-5, with 9 bases that match TRBD2. CDR3 length: 16 amino acids. The V gene's germline CDR1 is DFQATT and CDR2 SNEGSKA (reference sequence). V lost 0 bases to trimming and J lost 5 bases; unmatched junction nucleotides: 10.

The chain has TRBV20-1 and TRBJ2-7, with 8 nucleotides matching TRBD1. The CDR3 has 15 residues. Germline values: CDR1 DFQATT, CDR2 SNEGSKA (reference sequence). Unmatched junction bases numbered 13, after V lost 3 bases and J lost 6 bases. CDR3 in DNA: TGCAGTGCTAGTGATAACAGGGGGAGGCTTTCCGAGCAGTACTTC. Amino acids: CSASDNRGRLSEQYF.

V and J are TRBV27 and TRBJ1-1; a possible D gene is TRBD1 (5 bases). Germline lookup yields CDR1 MNHEY and CDR2 SMNVEV (reference sequence). CDR3 length: 13 amino acids. The germline V and J ends were trimmed by 6 bases and 10 bases, with 18 bases remaining between them. CDR3 in amino acids: CASSLSRVGGAFF. The CDR3 nucleotides are TGTGCCAGCAGCCTAAGCAGGGTGGGGGGAGCTTTCTTT.

The chain employs TRBV7-6 and TRBJ1-1, with 7 nucleotides matching TRBD1. The CDR3 runs to 14 residues. From germline, CDR1 is SGHVS and CDR2 FNYEAQ. J was trimmed by 4 bases and V by 5 bases; bases with no gene match: 7. This CDR3 is CASSQTGAATEAFF. DNA of the CDR3: TGTGCCAGCAGCCAAACAGGGGCGGCCACTGAAGCTTTCTTT.

This clonotype was counted a few times. The chain recombines TRBV7-9 with TRBJ1-2, with TRBD1 as a possible D gene (5 bases). Germline V gene sequence: CDR1 SEHNR, CDR2 FQNEAQ (reference sequence). CDR3 length: 15 residues. Trimming took 4 bases from V and 2 from J, leaving 14 bases between them. CDR3 nucleotides: TGTGCCAGCAGCTCCCTCAGGGAGATGAACTATGGCTACACCTTC. Its protein product is CASSSLREMNYGYTF.

Only a few counts were recorded for this clonotype. This rearrangement joins TRBV19 to TRBJ2-2; 11 bases map to TRBD2. Germline CDR1 is LNHDA and CDR2 is SQIVND (reference sequence). Trimming cost V 4 bases and J 4 bases; bases outside gene matches: 5. The CDR3 sequence is 16 residues long. CDR3 nucleotide sequence: TGTGCCAGTAGTACCCCTAGCGGGAGGACCACCGGGGAGCTGTTTTTT. The encoded protein is CASSTPSGRTTGELFF. Full variable domain (rest looked up from reference TRBV19 and TRBJ2-2): DGGITQSPKYLFRKEGQNVTLSCEQNLNHDAMYWYRQDPGQGLRLIYYSQIVNDFQKGDIAEGYSVSREKKESFPLTVTSAQKNPTAFYLCASSTPSGRTTGELFFGEGSRLTVL.

This clonotype was picked up a small number of times. The chain employs TRBV7-6 and TRBJ1-4; TRBD1 is a possible D gene (6 bases). The CDR3 runs 15 residues. V lost 5 bases and J 8 bases, leaving 18 bases between the germline ends. Germline V gene sequence: CDR1 SGHVS, CDR2 FNYEAQ. CDR3 sequence reads: CASSRVGGSAEKLFF. The CDR3 coding sequence is TGTGCCAGCAGCCGCGTGGGGGGCTCAGCCGAAAAACTGTTTTTT.

This clonotype has only a few counts. CDR3 in DNA: TGTGCCAGCAGCTCGGGACTAGTCGGAGATACGCAGTATTTT. Its translation: CASSSGLVGDTQYF. V gene TRBV21-1 combines with J gene TRBJ2-3; the D call in the table, TRBD2, was not verified against the DNA. TRBV21-1 is shown as a pseudogene. This CDR3 comprises 14 residues.

The gene calls are TRBV6-2 or TRBV6-3 and TRBJ1-1; D unclear. Trimming removed 5 bases from V and 1 base from J, with 11 bases in between. Germline CDR1 is MNHEY and CDR2 is SVGEGT. The CDR3 spans 14 residues. The CDR3 protein is CASSLALQNTEAFF. CDR3 DNA sequence: TGTGCCAGCAGTCTGGCCCTTCAGAACACTGAAGCTTTCTTT.

The chain uses TRBV21-1 and TRBJ2-7. TRBV21-1 is classified as a pseudogene. The CDR3 spans 14 residues. CDR3 sequence: CASSKVVDSYEQYF. The CDR3 nucleotides are TGTGCCAGCAGCAAAGTGGTGGACTCCTACGAGCAGTACTTC.

This chain connects TRBV5-4 to TRBJ2-5; D is possibly TRBD2 (6 bases). CDR3 size: 16 residues. V lost 4 bases, J lost 5 bases, and 21 bases lay in between. Germline loops: CDR1 SGHNT, CDR2 YYREEE (reference sequence). CDR3 region: CASSGRSSRSEETQYF. The CDR3, as DNA: TGTGCCAGCAGCGGGAGGTCCTCGAGATCGGAGGAGACCCAGTACTTC.

This chain uses TRBV11-3 with TRBJ2-7; D unresolved. Germline V lookup: CDR1 SGHNT, CDR2 YENEEA. The V end was cut by 5 bases, the J end by 3 bases, with 11 bases between. The CDR3 sequence is 13 residues long. CDR3 amino acids: CASSPRHGYEQYF. The DNA for the CDR3 is TGTGCCAGCAGCCCTCGACATGGCTACGAGCAGTACTTC.

V usage is TRBV6-2 or TRBV6-3 and J usage is TRBJ1-1; D gene unclear. Germline CDR1 and CDR2: MNHEY and SVGEGT. The length of the CDR3 is 14 residues. Trimming removed 7 bases from V and 6 bases from J, with 18 bases in between. As DNA, the CDR3 is TGTGCCAGCACCACGCCTTTCTATGTCGCTGAAGCTTTCTTT. Its translation is CASTTPFYVAEAFF.

The genes are TRBV11-1 and TRBJ1-1; TRBD1 agrees at 7 bases. Per germline, CDR1 SGHAT and CDR2 FQDESV (reference sequence). This CDR3 contains 14 residues. V lost 3 bases to trimming and J lost 4 bases; unmatched junction nucleotides: 5. CDR3 sequence (DNA): TGTGCCAGCAGCTTGGACAGGTCCGGCACTGAAGCTTTCTTT. It translates to CASSLDRSGTEAFF. The variable domain in full, completed from reference TRBV11-1 and TRBJ1-1, reads EAEVAQSPRYKITEKSQAVAFWCDPISGHATLYWYRQILGQGPELLVQFQDESVVDDSQLPKDRFSAERLKGVDSTLKIQPAELGDSAMYLCASSLDRSGTEAFFGQGTRLTVV.

CDR3 bases: TGCGCCAGCAGTGAGAGGGACAGGGGGGCCAATCAGCCCCAGCATTTT. Translating gives CASSERDRGANQPQHF. This chain links TRBV10-2 with TRBJ1-5, with TRBD1 matching over 11 bases. CDR1 is WSHSY and CDR2 is SAAADI in the germline V gene. The CDR3 has 16 amino acids. The J segment lost 3 bases and the V segment lost 2 bases, leaving 3 bases of the junction unmatched.

The genes are TRBV20-1 and TRBJ1-3; D gene unclear. The CDR3 consists of 14 residues. Trimming pared 1 base from V and 4 bases from J, leaving 11 bases between. Germline assignment: CDR1 DFQATT and CDR2 SNEGSKA (reference sequence). The CDR3 here is CSARGREDGNTIYF. The CDR3 DNA reads as TGCAGTGCTAGAGGGCGGGAGGACGGAAACACCATATATTTT.